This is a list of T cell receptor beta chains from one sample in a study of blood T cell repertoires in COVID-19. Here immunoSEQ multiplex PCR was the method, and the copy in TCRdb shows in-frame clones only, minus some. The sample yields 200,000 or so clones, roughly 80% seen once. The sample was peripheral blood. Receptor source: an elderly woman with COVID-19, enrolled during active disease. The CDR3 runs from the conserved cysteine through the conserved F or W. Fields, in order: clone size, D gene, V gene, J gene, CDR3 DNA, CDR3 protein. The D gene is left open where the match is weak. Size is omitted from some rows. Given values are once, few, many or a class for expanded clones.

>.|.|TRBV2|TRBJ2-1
TGTGCCAGCAGGGGATCCCGCGGGCGCTCCTACAATGAGCAGTTCTTC
CASRGSRGRSYNEQFF
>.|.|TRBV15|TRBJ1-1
TGTGCCACCAGCAGAGACAGGGTGGCCACTGAAGCTTTCTTT
CATSRDRVATEAFF
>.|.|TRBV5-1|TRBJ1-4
TGCGCCAGCAGCCCCACGTGGGGCAACCTTGAAAAACTGTTTTTT
CASSPTWGNLEKLFF
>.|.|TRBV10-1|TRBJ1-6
TGCGCCATAGCGCGGATTGGGATTTCACCCCTCCACTTT
CAIARIGISPLHF
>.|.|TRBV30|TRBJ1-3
TGTGCCTGGAGTGTAGGGGGAACTGGAAACACCATATATTTT
CAWSVGGTGNTIYF
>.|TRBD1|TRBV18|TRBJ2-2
TGTGCCAGCTCCTCGGACAGGGGAGGAAGGGAGCTGTTTTTT
CASSSDRGGRELFF
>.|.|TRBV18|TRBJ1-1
TGTGCCAGCTCACTATTAGGGGGTGCGAACACTGAAGCTTTCTTT
CASSLLGGANTEAFF
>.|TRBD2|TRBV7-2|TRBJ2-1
TGTGCCAGCAGCTTAATTGGCGGGGGGGCTGATGAGCAGTTCTTC
CASSLIGGGADEQFF
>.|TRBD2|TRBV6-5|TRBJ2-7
TGTGCCAGCAGGGCGGGAGGGACAAGAGTCTACGAGCAGTACTTC
CASRAGGTRVYEQYF
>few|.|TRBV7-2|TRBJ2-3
TGTGCCAGCAGAGTTCGGGGGAGCACAGATACGCAGTATTTT
CASRVRGSTDTQYF
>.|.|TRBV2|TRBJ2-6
TGTGCCAGCCAGGCCAACGTCCTGACTTTC
CASQANVLTF
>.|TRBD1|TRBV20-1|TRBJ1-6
TGCAGTGCTAGTCCCGGACAGGGGAATTCACCCCTCCACTTT
CSASPGQGNSPLHF
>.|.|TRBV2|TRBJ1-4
TGTGCCAGCAGTGATCGCGGGAATGAAAAACTGTTTTTT
CASSDRGNEKLFF
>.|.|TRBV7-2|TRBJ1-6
TGTGCCAGCAGCCCTGACAGTACCCTTTCACCCCTCCACTTT
CASSPDSTLSPLHF
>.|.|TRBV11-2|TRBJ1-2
TGTGCCAGCAGCCCAATCGGGGAGGGCTATGGCTACACCTTC
CASSPIGEGYGYTF
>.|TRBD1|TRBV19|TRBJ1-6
TGTGCCAGTACCCCCTCAGGGGGAGATTCACCCCTCCACTTT
CASTPSGGDSPLHF
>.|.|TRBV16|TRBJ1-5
TGTGCCAGCAGCCAGGGGGCAGATCGTCAGCCCCAGCATTTT
CASSQGADRQPQHF
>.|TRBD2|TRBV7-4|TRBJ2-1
TGTGCCAGCAGCTTAGACGGAACGGTGCGGGGGAGCTCCTACAATGAGCAGTTCTTC
CASSLDGTVRGSSYNEQFF
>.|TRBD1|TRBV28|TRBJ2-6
TGTGCCAGCAGGGGACAGGGCTTCTCTGGGGCCAACGTCCTGACTTTC
CASRGQGFSGANVLTF
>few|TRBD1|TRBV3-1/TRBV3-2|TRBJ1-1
TGTGCCAGCAGCCGACGACAGGGAATTAACACTGAAGCTTTCTTT
CASSRRQGINTEAFF
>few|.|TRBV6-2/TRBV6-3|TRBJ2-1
TGTGCCAGCAGCCAAGCGGCCGGAGTGCCGTTCTTC
CASSQAAGVPFF
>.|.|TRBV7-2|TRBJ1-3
TGTGCCAGCAGCCCCTCGTGGGGAGGTTCTGGAAACACCATATATTTT
CASSPSWGGSGNTIYF
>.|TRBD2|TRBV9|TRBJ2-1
TGTGCCAGCAGCGTTTTAGCGGGGGGATACAATGAGCAGTTCTTC
CASSVLAGGYNEQFF
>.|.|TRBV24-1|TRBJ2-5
TGTGCCACCAGTGATGCTGGAGGCGTTGAGACCCAGTACTTC
CATSDAGGVETQYF
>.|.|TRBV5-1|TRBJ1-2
TGCGCCAGCAGCATGGACGCGGGGTACGGCTACACCTTC
CASSMDAGYGYTF
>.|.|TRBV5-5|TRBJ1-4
TGTGCCAGCAGCTTGGCTGGGGGGGGAAATGAAAAACTGTTTTTT
CASSLAGGGNEKLFF
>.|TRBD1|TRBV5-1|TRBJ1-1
TGCGCCAGCAGCTTGGCCTCCCGGGACAGGGGGCAGGGGTTCACTGAAGCTTTCTTT
CASSLASRDRGQGFTEAFF
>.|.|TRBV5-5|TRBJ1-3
TGTGCCACCGAACGGGGGGATTCTGGAAACACCATATATTTT
CATERGDSGNTIYF
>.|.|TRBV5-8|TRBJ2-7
TGTGCCAGCAGCTTGGGGTCGTTCGGGGGCTACGAGCAGTACTTC
CASSLGSFGGYEQYF
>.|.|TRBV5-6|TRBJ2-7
TGTGCCAGCAGCTTGGACGGGACCTACGAGCAGTACTTC
CASSLDGTYEQYF
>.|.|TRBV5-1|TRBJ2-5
TGCGCCAGCAGCTCGGGGAGCGAGACCCAGTACTTC
CASSSGSETQYF
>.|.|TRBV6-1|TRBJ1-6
TGTGCCAGCAGTGAAAGGCAGGGAAATATTTATTCACCCCTCCACTTT
CASSERQGNIYSPLHF